Presented here are 25 T cell receptor beta chains from one specimen sequenced in a study of cytomegalovirus exposure and HLA in healthy donors. PCR was performed using 60 Vbeta and 13 Jbeta primers. Using immunoSEQ multiplex PCR, the repertoire was profiled, and TCRdb retains in-frame clones only, with some absent. The table lists some 80,000 clones. Sequencing was carried out using PBMCs. All receptors derive from a woman aged 25 to 39 in good health and CMV-seronegative.

The CDR3 DNA is TGTGCCAGCAGCTTTAGGGACTCTTATGGCTACACCTTC. Its protein is CASSFRDSYGYTF. The chain employs TRBV13 and TRBJ1-2, with D possibly TRBD1 on 5 matching bases. V lost 3 bases and J lost 5, with 10 bases in between. Germline V gene data show CDR1 as PRHDT and CDR2 as FYEKMQ (reference sequence). The CDR3 has 13 residues. Drawing the rest from reference TRBV13 and TRBJ1-2, the complete variable domain is AAGVIQSPRHLIKEKRETATLKCYPIPRHDTVYWYQQGPGQDPQFLISFYEKMQSDKGSIPDRFSAQQFSDYHSELNMSSLELGDSALYFCASSFRDSYGYTFGSGTRLTVV.

The chain joins TRBV7-9 to TRBJ1-1; 8 bases map to TRBD1. This CDR3 region has 14 residues. Germline V gene data show CDR1 as SEHNR and CDR2 as FQNEAQ (reference sequence). With 5 bases clipped from V and 5 bases from J, the junction kept 7 bases outside the gene matches. The CDR3 DNA reads as TGTGCCAGCAGCCTCCAGGGGGCTCAAACTGAAGCTTTCTTT. As protein: CASSLQGAQTEAFF.

Remarks on this clone: Compared with germline, one end of the junction differs, possibly owing to a read error. V is TRBV7-9 and J is TRBJ2-1; a possible D gene is TRBD2 (6 bases). The CDR3 is made up of 18 amino acids. CDR1 and CDR2 (germline): SEHNR, FQNEAQ (reference sequence). CDR3 nucleotides: TGTGCCAGCAGCCCAGCTGGGAAAGCGGGTAGCTCCGACAATGAGCAGTTCTTC. It translates to CASSPAGKAGSSDNEQFF.

The gene calls are TRBV7-9 and TRBJ1-1; perhaps TRBD1 as D (5 bases). The germline V gene encodes CDR1 SEHNR and CDR2 FQNEAQ (reference sequence). V lost 2 bases and J lost 4, with 11 bases in between. The CDR3 covers 14 residues. CDR3 sequence: CASSLSRGGTEAFF. The CDR3 region has the DNA TGTGCCAGCAGCTTAAGCCGCGGGGGCACTGAAGCTTTCTTT.

The J gene is TRBJ1-4, the V gene TRBV6-1; D not resolved. This CDR3 is built from 14 residues. CDR1 is MNHNS and CDR2 is SASEGT in the germline V gene. Trimming left V 4 bases short and J 6 bases short, with 12 bases between. The DNA of the CDR3 is TGTGCCAGCAGTGGACTTGGCGGGTATGAAAAACTGTTTTTT. Its translation: CASSGLGGYEKLFF.

CDR3 region: CASTEGGYEQYF. The CDR3 DNA reads as TGTGCCAGCACCGAGGGGGGGTACGAGCAGTACTTC. This rearrangement joins TRBV6-6 to TRBJ2-7, with a tentative D call TRBD2 (7 bases). The CDR3 covers 12 residues. Trimming took off 7 bases at V and 4 bases at J, with 11 bases between the two ends. Germline V lookup: CDR1 MNHNY, CDR2 SVGAGI (reference sequence).

V is TRBV19 and J is TRBJ2-1; tentative D call: TRBD1 (6 bases). The CDR3 is 14 residues long. V lost 4 bases, J lost 7 bases, and 14 bases lay in between. The germline CDR1 and CDR2 sequences are LNHDA and SQIVND (reference sequence). The CDR3 loop reads CASSTTGGGNEQFF. The CDR3 nucleotides read TGTGCCAGTAGTACTACTGGGGGCGGGAATGAGCAGTTCTTC.

CDR3 DNA sequence: TGTGCCAGCAGTGACGGACTAGTAGATACGCAGTATTTT. Encoded protein: CASSDGLVDTQYF. The chain links TRBV6-1 to TRBJ2-3, with 7 bases lining up with TRBD2. The V and J ends lost 3 bases and 5 bases, in that order; junction bases with no gene match: 2. Germline CDR1 reads MNHNS; CDR2 reads SASEGT. The CDR3 covers 13 residues.

This rearrangement joins TRBV5-1 to TRBJ2-2; D gene ambiguous. The CDR3 runs 15 residues. The germline V gene encodes CDR1 SGHRS and CDR2 YFSETQ. V was cut by 4 bases and J by 0 bases, with 10 bases left in between. The CDR3 reads CASSPRGTNTGELFF. DNA of the CDR3: TGCGCCAGCAGCCCACGAGGCACGAACACCGGGGAGCTGTTTTTT.

The J gene is TRBJ2-2, the V gene TRBV6-1; TRBD1 aligns across 7 bases. Unmatched junction bases numbered 3, after V lost 7 bases and J lost 7 bases. The germline V gene has CDR1 MNHNS and CDR2 SASEGT. The CDR3 runs 12 residues. CDR3 DNA sequence: TGTGCCAGCAACCAGGGGGTCGGGGAGCTGTTTTTT. As protein: CASNQGVGELFF.

This chain connects TRBV5-1 to TRBJ2-5; 7 bases align to TRBD2. The CDR3 loop spans 15 amino acids. V lost 4 bases to trimming and J lost 7 bases; unmatched junction nucleotides: 13. Per germline, CDR1 SGHRS and CDR2 YFSETQ. This CDR3 reads CASSSTAGSRGTQYF. The DNA of the CDR3 is TGCGCCAGCAGCAGCACAGCGGGATCACGGGGGACCCAGTACTTC.

V and J are TRBV30 and TRBJ2-7; TRBD1 aligns across 7 bases. V was clipped by 5 bases and J by 2 bases; unmatched bases: 9. Germline values: CDR1 GTSNPN, CDR2 SVGIG (reference sequence). The CDR3 contains 14 residues. CDR3 sequence (DNA): TGTGCCTGGCTCTATTATGGACAGGCCTACGAGCAGTACTTC. As protein: CAWLYYGQAYEQYF.

V gene TRBV19 combines with J gene TRBJ2-1; TRBD1 is a possible D gene (5 bases). This CDR3 spans 15 amino acids. The germline gives CDR1 LNHDA, CDR2 SQIVND (reference sequence). Trimming cost V 6 bases and J 5 bases, with 17 bases left between them. CDR3 nucleotides: TGTGCCAGTAGCTCTTGGGGTGGACAAGACAATGAGCAGTTCTTC. It encodes CASSSWGGQDNEQFF.

The chain is built from TRBV20-1 and TRBJ1-2; 8 bases align to TRBD1. The CDR3 totals 11 residues. Germline V lookup: CDR1 DFQATT, CDR2 SNEGSKA (reference sequence). V was clipped by 6 bases and J by 10 bases; unmatched bases: 7. The chain's CDR3 is CSARQGTLYTF. The CDR3 nucleotides read TGCAGTGCCCGACAGGGGACCCTCTACACCTTC.

The chain joins TRBV10-2 to TRBJ1-1; 8 nucleotides align to TRBD1. This CDR3 has 12 residues. The germline CDR1 and CDR2 sequences are WSHSY and SAAADI. V gave up 7 bases and J gave up 10 bases; unmatched junction bases: 8. This CDR3 reads CASTQTGERAFF. CDR3 DNA: TGCGCCAGCACTCAGACAGGGGAACGAGCTTTCTTT.

This chain links TRBV13 with TRBJ1-1, with D perhaps matching TRBD1 (5 bases). The CDR3 covers 15 residues. Deletions cut 4 bases from V and 8 bases from J, with 20 bases between. Germline values: CDR1 PRHDT, CDR2 FYEKMQ (reference sequence). CDR3 loop: CASSSNVRGVPEAFF. In nucleotides, the CDR3 is TGTGCCAGCAGCTCCAACGTCCGGGGGGTCCCAGAAGCTTTCTTT. Combining the CDR3 with reference TRBV13 and TRBJ1-1 gives the whole variable domain AAGVIQSPRHLIKEKRETATLKCYPIPRHDTVYWYQQGPGQDPQFLISFYEKMQSDKGSIPDRFSAQQFSDYHSELNMSSLELGDSALYFCASSSNVRGVPEAFFGQGTRLTVV.

As concerns this clone: The sample contains more than one DNA sequence encoding this CDR3. V usage is TRBV27 and J usage is TRBJ1-5, with TRBD1 matching over 7 bases. V was pared by 5 bases and J by 2 bases, with 3 bases of the junction left unmatched. Per the germline V gene, CDR1 is MNHEY and CDR2 is SMNVEV (reference sequence). CDR3 length: 14 amino acids. The CDR3 bases are TGTGCCAGCAGTCCCAGGGGGGGCAATCAGCCCCAGCATTTT. Residues: CASSPRGGNQPQHF.

The rearrangement links TRBV25-1 to TRBJ1-1; D is uncertain. CDR1 and CDR2 from the germline V gene are MGHDK and SYGVNS. V lost 4 bases and J lost 0, with 9 bases in between. The CDR3 length is 14 residues. CDR3 DNA: TGTGCCAGCAGTGTCACGGGAATGAACACTGAAGCTTTCTTT. This sequence encodes CASSVTGMNTEAFF.

The rearrangement uses TRBV6-1 and TRBJ1-1, with 7 bases lining up with TRBD1. The CDR3 consists of 15 residues. The germline gives CDR1 MNHNS, CDR2 SASEGT. The V gene end was trimmed by 4 bases and the J gene end by 0 bases; junction bases not matched to a gene: 5. The CDR3 reads CASSVWDSMNTEAFF. The CDR3 DNA reads as TGTGCCAGCAGTGTGTGGGACAGCATGAACACTGAAGCTTTCTTT.

The chain couples TRBV5-1 to TRBJ1-1; 7 nucleotides line up with TRBD1. Germline assignment: CDR1 SGHRS and CDR2 YFSETQ. The trim removed 4 bases at V and 3 bases at J, leaving 12 bases unmatched. This CDR3 is built from 16 residues. CDR3 bases: TGCGCCAGCAGCCCTGAGTTGAGGGGGCCTGACACTGAAGCTTTCTTT. Amino acids: CASSPELRGPDTEAFF.

CDR3 nucleotides: TGTGCCAGCAGTGACCTGACTACACCCCAACCGGATACGCAGTATTTT. Its protein product is CASSDLTTPQPDTQYF. This chain uses TRBV27 with TRBJ2-3, with TRBD2 as a possible D gene (5 bases). This CDR3 spans 16 amino acids. The V and J ends lost 5 bases and 6 bases respectively, with 21 bases between them. Germline V gene lookup returns CDR1 MNHEY and CDR2 SMNVEV (reference sequence).

The genes are TRBV29-1 and TRBJ1-1; possible D gene TRBD1, 5 bases. Germline CDR1 reads SQVTM; CDR2 reads ANQGSEA. V was clipped by 7 bases and J by 0 bases, with 15 bases between them. The CDR3 covers 14 residues. In DNA form, the CDR3 reads TGCAGCGCGGGTCTGGGGGGGATGAACACTGAAGCTTTCTTT. It is translated as CSAGLGGMNTEAFF.

The chain uses TRBV7-9 and TRBJ1-1; D ambiguous. Germline CDR1 and CDR2: SEHNR and FQNEAQ (reference sequence). V shed 4 bases and J shed 0 bases, with 9 bases lying between them. The CDR3 is made up of 14 amino acids. For the CDR3, the DNA is TGTGCCAGCAGCTCTAACTTTTTGAACACTGAAGCTTTCTTT. Translation: CASSSNFLNTEAFF.

V is TRBV5-1 and J is TRBJ2-1; 9 nucleotides align to TRBD2. The V gene's germline CDR1 is SGHRS and CDR2 YFSETQ. V was pared by 1 base and J by 6 bases, with 14 bases of the junction left unmatched. This CDR3 is built from 18 residues. This chain's CDR3 is CASSLSLAGVGGSNEQFF. The CDR3 nucleotides read TGCGCCAGCAGCTTGAGCTTAGCGGGAGTAGGCGGGTCCAATGAGCAGTTCTTC.

The V gene is TRBV7-9, the J gene TRBJ2-7; no clear D. Germline-derived CDR1 and CDR2 are SEHNR and FQNEAQ (reference sequence). This CDR3 spans 13 amino acids. V lost 5 bases and J lost 0, with 8 bases in between. The CDR3 coding sequence is TGTGCCAGCAGCCCTGGCTTCTCCTACGAGCAGTACTTC. As protein: CASSPGFSYEQYF.